This T cell receptor (beta chain) appears in the sequencing data of a study of blood T cells in healthy people across ages. The use of a sample-barcoded 5' primer and a J-beta primer mix characterized a second PCR of roughly 7 to 12 cycles. MiXCR, applied by TCRdb to the 5' RACE reads, yields one record per CDR3 protein. Of 1.5 million to 2 million distinct CDR3 sequences in the sample, about 50% were seen once. The CDR3 has 15 amino acids. Germline CDR1 is DFQATT and CDR2 is SNEGSKA (reference sequence). V was pared by 6 bases and J by 5 bases, with 9 bases of the junction left unmatched. This sequence originates from a woman aged 40 to 50 in good health. The rearrangement joins TRBV20-1 to TRBJ2-3, with 12 bases lining up with TRBD1. Sequencing used blood. The chain's CDR3 is CSADGTGGLQDTQYF. The DNA for the CDR3 is TGCAGTGCGGACGGGACAGGGGGCTTGCAAGATACGCAGTATTTT.